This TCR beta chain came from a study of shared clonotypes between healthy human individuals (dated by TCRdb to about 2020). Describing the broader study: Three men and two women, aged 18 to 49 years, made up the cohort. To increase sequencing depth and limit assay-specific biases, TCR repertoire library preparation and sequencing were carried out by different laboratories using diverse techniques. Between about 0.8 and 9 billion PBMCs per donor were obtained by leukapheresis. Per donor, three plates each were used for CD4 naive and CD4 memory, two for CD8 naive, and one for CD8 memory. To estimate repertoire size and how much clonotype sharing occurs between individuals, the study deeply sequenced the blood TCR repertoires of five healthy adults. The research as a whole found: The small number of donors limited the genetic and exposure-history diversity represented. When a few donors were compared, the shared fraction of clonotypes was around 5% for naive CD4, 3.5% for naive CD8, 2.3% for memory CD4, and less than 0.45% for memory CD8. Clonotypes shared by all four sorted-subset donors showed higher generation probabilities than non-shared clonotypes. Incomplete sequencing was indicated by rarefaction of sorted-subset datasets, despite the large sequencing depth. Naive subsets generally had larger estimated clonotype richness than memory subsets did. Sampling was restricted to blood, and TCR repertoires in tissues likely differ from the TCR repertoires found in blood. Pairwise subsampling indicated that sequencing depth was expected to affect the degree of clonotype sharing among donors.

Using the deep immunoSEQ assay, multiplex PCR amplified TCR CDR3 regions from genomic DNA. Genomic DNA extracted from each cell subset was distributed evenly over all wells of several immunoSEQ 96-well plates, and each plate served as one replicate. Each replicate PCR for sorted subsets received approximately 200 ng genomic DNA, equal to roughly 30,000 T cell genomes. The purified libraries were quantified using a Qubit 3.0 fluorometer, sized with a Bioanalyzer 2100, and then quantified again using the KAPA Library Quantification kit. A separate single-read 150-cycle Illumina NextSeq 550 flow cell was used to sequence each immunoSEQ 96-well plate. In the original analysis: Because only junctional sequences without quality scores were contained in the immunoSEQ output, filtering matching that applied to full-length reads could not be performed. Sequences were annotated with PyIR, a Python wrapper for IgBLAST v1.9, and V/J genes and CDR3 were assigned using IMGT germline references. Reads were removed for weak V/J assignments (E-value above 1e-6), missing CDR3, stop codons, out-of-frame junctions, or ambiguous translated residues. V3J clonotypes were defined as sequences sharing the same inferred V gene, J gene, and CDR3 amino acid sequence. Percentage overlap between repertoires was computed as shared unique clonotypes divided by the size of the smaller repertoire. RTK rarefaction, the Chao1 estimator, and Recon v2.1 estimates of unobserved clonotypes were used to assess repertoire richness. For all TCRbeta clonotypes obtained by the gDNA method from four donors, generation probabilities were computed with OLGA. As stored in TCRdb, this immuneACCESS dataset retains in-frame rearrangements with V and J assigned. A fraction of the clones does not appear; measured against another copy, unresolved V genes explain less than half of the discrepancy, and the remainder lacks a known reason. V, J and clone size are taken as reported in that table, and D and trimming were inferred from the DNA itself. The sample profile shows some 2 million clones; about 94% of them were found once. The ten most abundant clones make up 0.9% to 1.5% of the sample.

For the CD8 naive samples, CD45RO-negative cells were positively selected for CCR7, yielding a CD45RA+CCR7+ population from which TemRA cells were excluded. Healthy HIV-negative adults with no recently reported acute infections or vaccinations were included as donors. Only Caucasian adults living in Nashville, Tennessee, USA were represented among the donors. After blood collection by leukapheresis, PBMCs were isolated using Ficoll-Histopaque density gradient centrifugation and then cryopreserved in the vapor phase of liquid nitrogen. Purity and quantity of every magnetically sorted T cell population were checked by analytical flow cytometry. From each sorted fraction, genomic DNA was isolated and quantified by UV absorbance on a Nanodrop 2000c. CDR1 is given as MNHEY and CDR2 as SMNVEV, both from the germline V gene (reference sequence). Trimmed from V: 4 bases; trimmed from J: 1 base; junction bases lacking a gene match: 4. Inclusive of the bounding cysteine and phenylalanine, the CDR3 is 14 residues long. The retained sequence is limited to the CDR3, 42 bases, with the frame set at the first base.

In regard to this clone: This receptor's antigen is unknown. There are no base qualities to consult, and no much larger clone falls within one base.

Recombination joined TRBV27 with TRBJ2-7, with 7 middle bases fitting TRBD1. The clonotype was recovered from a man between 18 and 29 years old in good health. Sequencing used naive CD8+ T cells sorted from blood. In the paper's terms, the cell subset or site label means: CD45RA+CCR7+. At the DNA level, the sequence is TGTGCCAGCAGTTCGCTACAGGGGTCCTACGAGCAGTACTTC. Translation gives CASSSLQGSYEQYF.